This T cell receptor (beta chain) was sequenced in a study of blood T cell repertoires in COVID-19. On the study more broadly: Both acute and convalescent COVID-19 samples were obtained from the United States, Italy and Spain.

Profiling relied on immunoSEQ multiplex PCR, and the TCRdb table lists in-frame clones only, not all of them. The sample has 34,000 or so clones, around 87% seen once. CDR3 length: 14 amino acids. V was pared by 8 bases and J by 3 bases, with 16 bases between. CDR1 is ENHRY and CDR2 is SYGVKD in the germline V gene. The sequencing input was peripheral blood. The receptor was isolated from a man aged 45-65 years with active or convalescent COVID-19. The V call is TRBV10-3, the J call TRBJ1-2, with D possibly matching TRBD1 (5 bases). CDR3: CAISYQGSDYGYTF. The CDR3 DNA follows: TGTGCCATCTCATACCAGGGTTCGGACTATGGCTACACCTTC.